Listed below are T cell receptor beta chains from one sample, sequenced in a study of response to subunit inactivated influenza vaccine. TCRdb recomputed calls from the RT-PCR reads with MiXCR, one row per CDR3 protein. This sample carries 710,000 or so distinct CDR3 sequences, roughly 14% of them seen once, and the ten largest clones take roughly 12%. The sample in question was PBMCs from blood, obtained roughly 13 days after vaccination. These receptors originate from a man over 45 who received an inactivated influenza vaccine. CDR3s include the opening cysteine and the closing phenylalanine or tryptophan. The order of the fields is J gene, D gene, V gene, clone size, CDR3 protein, CDR3 DNA. A D gene is named only where the DNA matches it firmly. Expanded clones get a size class; other rows say once, few or many, or leave the size out.

>TRBJ1-2|.|TRBV7-8|few
CASSSTASYGYTF
TGTGCCAGCAGCTCGACAGCTTCCTATGGCTACACCTTC
>TRBJ2-7|TRBD1|TRBV28|.
CASSTGTGPYEQYF
TGTGCCAGCAGTACCGGGACAGGGCCCTACGAGCAGTACTTC
>TRBJ2-7|TRBD2|TRBV7-9|.
CASSLAPLAGVAEQYF
TGTGCCAGCAGCTTAGCGCCGCTAGCGGGAGTAGCCGAGCAGTACTTC
>TRBJ2-7|TRBD2|TRBV10-2|few
CASSEPGRRISYEQYF
TGCGCCAGCAGTGAGCCCGGGAGGAGGATCTCCTACGAGCAGTACTTC
>TRBJ2-7|.|TRBV7-2|many
CASSLGGGIEQYF
TGTGCCAGCAGCTTAGGTGGGGGGATCGAGCAGTACTTC
>TRBJ1-6|.|TRBV20-1|.
CSASAGNSPLHF
TGCAGTGCTAGCGCGGGTAATTCACCCCTCCACTTT
>TRBJ2-3|.|TRBV20-1|few
CSARPALASDTQYF
TGCAGTGCTAGGCCCGCCCTGGCCTCAGATACGCAGTATTTT
>TRBJ2-1|TRBD1|TRBV11-2|.
CASSLGSGGGEQFF
TGTGCCAGCAGCTTAGGTTCAGGGGGTGGTGAGCAGTTCTTC
>TRBJ2-1|.|TRBV5-6|few
CASSFVGYSYNEQFF
TGTGCCAGCAGCTTTGTAGGCTACTCCTACAATGAGCAGTTCTTC
>TRBJ1-5|.|TRBV2|few
CASSRQQDSNQPQHF
TGTGCCAGCAGTCGCCAGCAAGATAGCAATCAGCCCCAGCATTTT
>TRBJ2-1|.|TRBV15|.
CATSRADMNNEQFF
TGTGCCACCAGCAGAGCTGACATGAACAATGAGCAGTTCTTC
>TRBJ2-3|TRBD2|TRBV20-1|.
CSARGLGKAGTTDTQYF
TGCAGTGCTAGAGGACTCGGAAAAGCGGGGACCACAGATACGCAGTATTTT
>TRBJ2-2|.|TRBV6-5|.
CASSYSAENTGELFF
TGTGCCAGCAGTTACTCGGCAGAGAACACCGGGGAGCTGTTTTTT
>TRBJ2-7|.|TRBV5-1|few
CASSLAQAVREQYF
TGCGCCAGCAGCTTGGCTCAGGCCGTCCGAGAGCAGTACTTC
>TRBJ2-1|.|TRBV7-9|many
CASSLGQSLYNEQFF
TGTGCCAGCAGCTTAGGGCAGTCCCTCTACAATGAGCAGTTCTTC
>TRBJ2-7|TRBD1|TRBV6-2/TRBV6-3|few
CASRGQGDPYEQYF
TGTGCCAGCAGAGGACAGGGGGATCCCTACGAGCAGTACTTC
>TRBJ1-1|TRBD1|TRBV13|many
CASSLGQSMNTEAFF
TGTGCCAGCAGCTTGGGACAGAGTATGAACACTGAAGCTTTCTTT
>TRBJ2-3|.|TRBV3-1|.
CASSPSVGSKDTQYF
TGTGCCAGCAGCCCCTCCGTAGGGTCCAAGGATACGCAGTATTTT
>TRBJ2-1|.|TRBV16|few
CASSQSLSASINNEQFF
TGTGCCAGCAGCCAATCGCTTTCAGCGAGTATTAACAATGAGCAGTTCTTC
>TRBJ2-2|.|TRBV7-9|.
CASITGIAPGGELFF
TGTGCCAGCATCACAGGGATTGCACCTGGCGGGGAGCTGTTTTTT
>TRBJ2-1|.|TRBV14|.
CASSLKPRGSYNEQFF
TGTGCCAGCAGCCTAAAACCCAGGGGCTCCTACAATGAGCAGTTCTTC
>TRBJ2-7|TRBD1|TRBV11-3|few
CASSPNRGAYEQYF
TGTGCCAGCAGCCCCAACAGGGGGGCCTACGAGCAGTACTTC
>TRBJ1-5|TRBD1|TRBV11-2|few
CASSSRRGGNQPQHF
TGTGCCAGCAGTTCCCGCAGGGGGGGGAATCAGCCCCAGCATTTT
>TRBJ2-1|TRBD2|TRBV11-2|few
CASSLVDGLAGFSSYNEQFF
TGTGCCAGCAGCTTAGTTGATGGACTAGCGGGGTTTAGCTCCTACAATGAGCAGTTCTTC
>TRBJ2-3|.|TRBV28|.
CASSLIDRGSITDTQYF
TGTGCCAGCAGTTTAATTGACCGGGGGAGTATCACAGATACGCAGTATTTT
>TRBJ1-3|.|TRBV4-3|.
CASSLQRRAGNTIYF
TGCGCCAGCAGCTTGCAAAGAAGGGCCGGAAACACCATATATTTT
>TRBJ2-4|TRBD2|TRBV12-3/TRBV12-4|few
CASSLAVGTSGRTPAKNIQYF
TGTGCCAGCAGTTTAGCGGTAGGGACTAGCGGGAGGACGCCAGCCAAAAACATTCAGTACTTC
>TRBJ1-6|.|TRBV15|many
CATSTNLGNSPLHF
TGTGCCACCAGCACAAATTTGGGCAATTCACCCCTCCACTTT
>TRBJ1-1|.|TRBV2|.
CASTQWSEAFF
TGTGCCAGCACCCAATGGAGTGAAGCTTTCTTT
>TRBJ2-2|.|TRBV20-1|.
CSARGLMRRGNTGELFF
TGCAGTGCTAGGGGTCTCATGCGGCGGGGAAACACCGGGGAGCTGTTTTTT
>TRBJ2-3|.|TRBV3-1|few
CASRGGGLTDTQYF
TGTGCCAGCAGGGGAGGAGGGCTCACAGATACGCAGTATTTT
>TRBJ2-1|TRBD1|TRBV7-8|.
CASSYRDREYNEQFF
TGTGCCAGCAGCTACAGGGACAGGGAGTACAATGAGCAGTTCTTC
>TRBJ2-2|TRBD1|TRBV4-2|few
CASSPYRGRGTGELFF
TGTGCCAGCAGCCCGTACAGGGGGCGAGGCACCGGGGAGCTGTTTTTT
>TRBJ2-7|.|TRBV6-6|few
CASRDKNYEQYF
TGTGCCAGCAGGGACAAGAACTACGAGCAGTACTTC
>TRBJ2-3|.|TRBV7-2|.
CASSSARAFLGTDTQYF
TGTGCCAGCAGCTCAGCCAGGGCTTTTCTCGGCACAGATACGCAGTATTTT
>TRBJ2-5|.|TRBV3-1|.
CASSPIEGVAETQYF
TGTGCCAGCAGCCCAATAGAGGGAGTGGCAGAGACCCAGTACTTC
>TRBJ2-7|TRBD1|TRBV10-3|.
CAVRTGGTYEQYF
TGTGCCGTTCGGACAGGGGGTACCTACGAGCAGTACTTC
>TRBJ1-4|.|TRBV3-1|few
CASSKTGEKLFF
TGTGCCAGCAGCAAGACAGGTGAAAAACTGTTTTTT
>TRBJ2-7|.|TRBV10-3|few
CAISAQYYEQYF
TGTGCCATCAGTGCGCAATATTACGAGCAGTACTTC
>TRBJ2-1|.|TRBV12-3/TRBV12-4|.
CASSLAGFENEQFF
TGTGCCAGCAGTTTGGCAGGGTTCGAAAATGAGCAGTTCTTC
>TRBJ2-3|.|TRBV11-2|.
CASSSRDPWTDTQYF
TGTGCCAGCAGCTCCCGGGACCCTTGGACAGATACGCAGTATTTT
>TRBJ2-1|TRBD2|TRBV30|.
CAWSVQSGGANNEQFF
TGTGCCTGGAGTGTTCAGAGCGGGGGGGCGAACAATGAGCAGTTCTTC
>TRBJ2-1|.|TRBV18|.
CASSPRLNGPYNEQFF
TGTGCCAGCTCACCTCGACTCAATGGGCCCTACAATGAGCAGTTCTTC
>TRBJ2-7|TRBD1|TRBV30|few
CAWRPPGTGISYEQYF
TGTGCCTGGAGACCCCCCGGGACAGGGATCTCCTACGAGCAGTACTTC
>TRBJ1-2|TRBD1|TRBV7-8|.
CASSLGPGQPFPRDGYTF
TGTGCCAGCAGCTTAGGGCCGGGACAGCCTTTCCCCAGGGATGGCTACACCTTC
>TRBJ2-1|.|TRBV7-8|few
CASSLGWTQSPYNEQFF
TGTGCCAGCAGCTTAGGTTGGACTCAATCACCCTACAATGAGCAGTTCTTC